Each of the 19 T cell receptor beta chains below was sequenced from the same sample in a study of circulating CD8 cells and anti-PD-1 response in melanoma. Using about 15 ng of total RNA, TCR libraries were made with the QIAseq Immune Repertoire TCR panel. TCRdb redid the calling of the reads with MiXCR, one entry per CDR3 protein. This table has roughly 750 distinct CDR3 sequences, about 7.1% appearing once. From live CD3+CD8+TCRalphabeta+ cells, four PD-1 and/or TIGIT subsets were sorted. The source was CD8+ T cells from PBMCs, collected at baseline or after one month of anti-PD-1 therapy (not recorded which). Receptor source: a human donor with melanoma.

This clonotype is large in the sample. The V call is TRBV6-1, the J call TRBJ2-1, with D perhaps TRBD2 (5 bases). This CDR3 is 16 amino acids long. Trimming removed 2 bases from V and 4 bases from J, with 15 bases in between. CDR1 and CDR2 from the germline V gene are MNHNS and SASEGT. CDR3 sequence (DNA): TGTGCCAGCAGTGAACTTCGGGCTAGCTTTTACAATGAGCAGTTCTTC. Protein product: CASSELRASFYNEQFF.

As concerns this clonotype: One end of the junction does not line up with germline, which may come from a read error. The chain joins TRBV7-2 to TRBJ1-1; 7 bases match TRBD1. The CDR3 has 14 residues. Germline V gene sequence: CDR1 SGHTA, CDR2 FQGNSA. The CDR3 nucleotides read TGTGCCAGCAGCTCCACCGCAGGGGGAACTGAAGCTTTCTTC. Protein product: CASSSTAGGTEAFF.

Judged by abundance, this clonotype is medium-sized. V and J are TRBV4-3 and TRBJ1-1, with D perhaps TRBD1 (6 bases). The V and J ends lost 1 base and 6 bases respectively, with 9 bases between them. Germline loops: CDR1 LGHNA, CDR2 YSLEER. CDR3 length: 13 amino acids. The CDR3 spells CASSQGTGSEAFF. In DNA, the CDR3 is TGCGCCAGCAGCCAAGGTACAGGGTCTGAAGCTTTCTTT.

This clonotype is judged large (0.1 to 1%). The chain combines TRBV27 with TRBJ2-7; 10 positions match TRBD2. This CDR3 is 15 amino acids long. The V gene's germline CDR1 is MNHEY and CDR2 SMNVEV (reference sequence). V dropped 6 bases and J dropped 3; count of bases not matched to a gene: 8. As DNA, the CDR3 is TGTGCCAGCAGCATAGCGGGAGGAGGGGACTACGAGCAGTACTTC. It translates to CASSIAGGGDYEQYF.

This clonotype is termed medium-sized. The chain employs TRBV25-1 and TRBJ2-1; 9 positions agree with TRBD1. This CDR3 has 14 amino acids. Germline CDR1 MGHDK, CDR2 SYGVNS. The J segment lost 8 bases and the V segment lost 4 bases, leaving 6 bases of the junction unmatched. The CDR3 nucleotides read TGTGCCAGCAGTGTGACAGGGGGGCATCATGAGCAGTTCTTC. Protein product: CASSVTGGHHEQFF.

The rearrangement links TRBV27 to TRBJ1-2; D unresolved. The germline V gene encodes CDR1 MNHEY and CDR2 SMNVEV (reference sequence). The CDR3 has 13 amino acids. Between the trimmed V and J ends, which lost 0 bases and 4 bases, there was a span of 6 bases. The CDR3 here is CASSLSGRYGYTF. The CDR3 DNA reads TGTGCCAGCAGTTTATCCGGACGCTATGGCTACACCTTC.

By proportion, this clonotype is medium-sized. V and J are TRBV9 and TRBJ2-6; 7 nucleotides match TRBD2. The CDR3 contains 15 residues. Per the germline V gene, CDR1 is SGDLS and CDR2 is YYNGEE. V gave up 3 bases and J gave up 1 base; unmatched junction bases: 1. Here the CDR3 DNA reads TGTGCCAGCAGCGGCGGGAGTTCTGGGGCCAACGTCCTGACTTTC. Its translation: CASSGGSSGANVLTF.

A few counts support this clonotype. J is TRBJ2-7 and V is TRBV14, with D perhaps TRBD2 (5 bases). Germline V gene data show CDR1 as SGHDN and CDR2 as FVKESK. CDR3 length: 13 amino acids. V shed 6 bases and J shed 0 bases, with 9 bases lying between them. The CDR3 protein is CASRDLSSYEQYF. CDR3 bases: TGTGCCAGCAGGGACTTGAGCTCCTACGAGCAGTACTTC.

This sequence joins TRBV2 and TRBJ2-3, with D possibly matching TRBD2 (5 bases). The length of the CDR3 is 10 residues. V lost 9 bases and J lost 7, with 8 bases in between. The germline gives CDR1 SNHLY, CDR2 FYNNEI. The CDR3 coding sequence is TGTGCCAGTCCGGACTATACGCAGTATTTT. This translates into CASPDYTQYF.

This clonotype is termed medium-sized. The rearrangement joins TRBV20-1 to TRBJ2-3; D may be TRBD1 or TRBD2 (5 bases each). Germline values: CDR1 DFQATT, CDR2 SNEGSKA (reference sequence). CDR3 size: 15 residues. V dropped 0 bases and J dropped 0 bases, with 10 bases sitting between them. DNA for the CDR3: TGCAGTGCTAGAGAGTTTGGGGGTAGCACAGATACGCAGTATTTT. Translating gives CSAREFGGSTDTQYF.

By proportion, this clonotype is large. The CDR3 sequence is CASSLFGGYEQYF. The CDR3 nucleotides are TGTGCCAGCAGCTTATTTGGGGGGTACGAGCAGTACTTC. The J gene is TRBJ2-7, the V gene TRBV11-1, with D possibly being TRBD2 (6 bases). Deletions cut 2 bases from V and 4 bases from J, with 9 bases between. The CDR3 totals 13 residues. The V gene's germline CDR1 is SGHAT and CDR2 FQDESV (reference sequence). The full variable domain, its missing parts supplied by reference TRBV11-1 and TRBJ2-7, is EAEVAQSPRYKITEKSQAVAFWCDPISGHATLYWYRQILGQGPELLVQFQDESVVDDSQLPKDRFSAERLKGVDSTLKIQPAELGDSAMYLCASSLFGGYEQYFGPGTRLTVT.

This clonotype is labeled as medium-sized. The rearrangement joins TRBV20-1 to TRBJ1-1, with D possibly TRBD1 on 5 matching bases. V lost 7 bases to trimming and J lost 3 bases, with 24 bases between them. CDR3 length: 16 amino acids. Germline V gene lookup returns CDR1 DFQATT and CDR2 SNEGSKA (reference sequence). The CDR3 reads CSVPKGLTPRDTEAFF. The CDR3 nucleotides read TGCAGTGTCCCAAAGGGACTAACACCAAGGGACACTGAAGCTTTCTTT.

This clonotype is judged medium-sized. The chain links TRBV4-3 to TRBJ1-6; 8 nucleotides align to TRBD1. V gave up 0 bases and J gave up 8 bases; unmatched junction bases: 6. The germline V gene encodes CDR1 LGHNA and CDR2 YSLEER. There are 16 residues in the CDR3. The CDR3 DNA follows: TGCGCCAGCAGCCAAGATCGGGCAGGGGGCGATTCACCCCTCCACTTT. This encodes CASSQDRAGGDSPLHF.

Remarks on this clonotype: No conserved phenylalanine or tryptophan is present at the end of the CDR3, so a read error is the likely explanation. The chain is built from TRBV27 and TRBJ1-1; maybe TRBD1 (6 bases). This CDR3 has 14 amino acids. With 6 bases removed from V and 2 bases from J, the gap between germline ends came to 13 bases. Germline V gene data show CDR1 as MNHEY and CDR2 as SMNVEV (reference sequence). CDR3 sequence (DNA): TGTGCCAGCAGGTCTGGACAGACAAACACTGAAGCTTTCTCT. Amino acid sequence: CASRSGQTNTEAFS.

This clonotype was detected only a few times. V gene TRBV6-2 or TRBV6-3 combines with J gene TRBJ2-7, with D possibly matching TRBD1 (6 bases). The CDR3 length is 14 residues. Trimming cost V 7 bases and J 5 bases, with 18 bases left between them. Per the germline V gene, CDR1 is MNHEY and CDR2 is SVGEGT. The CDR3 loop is CASNQIRGGDEQYF. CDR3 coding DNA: TGTGCCAGCAATCAGATCAGGGGCGGCGACGAGCAGTACTTC.

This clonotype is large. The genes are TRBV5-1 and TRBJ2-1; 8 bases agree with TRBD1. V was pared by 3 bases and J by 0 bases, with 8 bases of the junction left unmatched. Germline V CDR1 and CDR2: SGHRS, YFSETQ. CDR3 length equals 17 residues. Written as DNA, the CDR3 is TGCGCCAGCAGCTCGTGGAGCACAGGGGGCTCCTACAATGAGCAGTTCTTC. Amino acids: CASSSWSTGGSYNEQFF.

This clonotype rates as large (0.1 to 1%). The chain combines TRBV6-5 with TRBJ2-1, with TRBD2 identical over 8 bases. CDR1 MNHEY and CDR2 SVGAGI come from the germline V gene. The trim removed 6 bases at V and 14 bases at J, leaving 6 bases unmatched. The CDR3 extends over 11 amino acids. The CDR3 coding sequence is TGTGCCAGCAGCCACGGGGGGGCCGAGTTCTTC. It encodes CASSHGGAEFF.

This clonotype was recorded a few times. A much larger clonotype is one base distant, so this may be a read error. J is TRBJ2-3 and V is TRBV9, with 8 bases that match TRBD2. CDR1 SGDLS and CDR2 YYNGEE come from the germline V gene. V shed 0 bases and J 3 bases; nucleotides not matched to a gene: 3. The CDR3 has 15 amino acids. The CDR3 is CASSVGASGTDTQYF. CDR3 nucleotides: TGTGCCAGCAGCGTAGGGGCTAGCGGGACAGATACGCAGTATTTT.

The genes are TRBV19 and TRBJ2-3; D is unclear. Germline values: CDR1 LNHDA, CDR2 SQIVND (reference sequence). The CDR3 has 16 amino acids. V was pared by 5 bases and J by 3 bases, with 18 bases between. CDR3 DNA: TGTGCCAGTAGTCCATCTCTGGGTTTTTGGACAGATACGCAGTATTTT. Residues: CASSPSLGFWTDTQYF.